Detailed here is one T cell receptor beta chain. What it recognizes is unknown. Use of 60 Vbeta and 13 Jbeta primers characterized the PCR. The data were produced by immunoSEQ multiplex PCR, yet TCRdb's version contains in-frame clones alone and is incomplete. The sample yields 150,000 to 200,000 clones, roughly 85% seen once. The CDR3 sequence is 12 residues long. V lost 6 bases, J lost 6 bases, and 12 bases lay in between. Germline-derived CDR1 and CDR2 are MDHEN and SYDVKM. The data are from a study of cytomegalovirus exposure and HLA in healthy donors. Across the whole study: The study placed around 80% of its 398 genotyped donors in the Caucasian-associated ancestry cluster.

Whole-study findings and limits: Solely CMV serostatus was available to characterize immune exposure. Earlier results showed most TCR beta V segments being productive about 87% or about 30% of the time. TCR beta sequences numbering more than 15,000 were associated with HLA alleles at 0.05 false discovery rate in a later analysis.

The V and J genes are TRBV28 and TRBJ2-7; D gene uncertain. This sequence originates from a man aged 18 to 35 in good health and CMV-seropositive. Input material: PBMCs. The CDR3 coding sequence is TGTGCCAGCAGGGGCGCCCTCTCCGAGCAGTACTTC. Protein: CASRGALSEQYF.